This T cell receptor beta chain was sequenced for a study of T cell responses to AZD1222 COVID-19 vaccine. The method was immunoSEQ multiplex PCR; TCRdb's version includes in-frame clones alone and lacks a portion of them. The repertoire holds around 180,000 clones, with about 89% as singletons. Remarks on this clone: Its antigen is currently unknown.

Study outcomes and limitations: Of spike-specific TCRs, nearly half reportedly target regions left unmutated in variants. Clonal diversity may have been underestimated, and the donors were mostly white British, with more females than males.

Source: peripheral blood, taken on day 0 of MenACWY control vaccination. The origin of this receptor is an adult in good health.

The CDR3 is CASSIRDSQGDTQYF. Here the CDR3 DNA reads TGTGCCAGCAGCATCCGGGACTCCCAGGGAGATACGCAGTATTTT. This chain uses TRBV9 with TRBJ2-3, with D perhaps matching TRBD2 (6 bases). Trimming shortened V by 4 bases and J by 5 bases, and 17 bases separated the two germline ends. The germline CDR1 and CDR2 sequences are SGDLS and YYNGEE. The CDR3 spans 15 residues.